Listed below are T cell receptor beta chains from one sample, sequenced in a study of neurological immune-mediated disorders. TCRdb itself ran the 5' RACE reads through MiXCR, one entry per CDR3 protein. There are over 50,000 distinct CDR3 sequences in the sample; 5.2% occur only once, and about 5.3% lies in the top ten. The sample was PBMCs. These receptor sequences come from a human donor with multiple sclerosis. The donor label of this sample is uncertain. The CDR3 runs from the conserved cysteine through the conserved F or W.

V gene,J gene,CDR3 protein
TRBV20-1,TRBJ2-1,CSAPPYGLAGVEQFF
TRBV5-1,TRBJ2-7,CASTPPRGGPNEQYF
TRBV12-3/TRBV12-4,TRBJ1-2,CASRESTGQEAGYTF
TRBV9,TRBJ2-3,CASSVASGGAVNTQYF
TRBV5-1,TRBJ2-3,CASTISGTSGNTQYF
TRBV2,TRBJ2-3,CASRTGLASTDTQYF
TRBV10-2,TRBJ1-1,CASSESLGMNTEAFF
TRBV9,TRBJ2-3,CASSPRLGAGGTSTDTQYF
TRBV5-1,TRBJ1-4,CASSLGAATGIPNEKLFF
TRBV5-6,TRBJ1-6,CASSPRTGINSPLHF
TRBV27,TRBJ1-5,CASSFYSNQPQHF
TRBV20-1,TRBJ2-7,CSAGQPGDEQYF
TRBV4-1,TRBJ2-1,CASSRTGLPRDNEQFF
TRBV29-1,TRBJ2-1,CSQTIITEQFF
TRBV11-2,TRBJ2-7,CASSLVGWVKVDYEQYF
TRBV5-1,TRBJ2-1,CASSLGAGTTYNEQFF
TRBV10-2,TRBJ1-2,CASTRRGAGDYGYTF
TRBV15,TRBJ1-2,CATSRDWGSYYGYTF
TRBV3-1,TRBJ1-2,CASSQDRGYTF
TRBV11-2,TRBJ2-7,CASSYYRDAHEQYF
TRBV12-3/TRBV12-4,TRBJ2-2,CASSHRDTGELFF
TRBV11-1,TRBJ2-2,CASSWTGTPGELFF
TRBV7-2,TRBJ2-7,CASSLAGLSYEQYF
TRBV5-1,TRBJ2-7,CASSIGELGYEQYF
TRBV5-1,TRBJ1-1,CASSLVGQDRLEAFF
TRBV6-5,TRBJ1-3,CASSTTTAGNTIYF
TRBV2,TRBJ1-5,CACSLGENQPQHF
TRBV10-2,TRBJ2-7,CASQDRGASYEQYF
TRBV7-9,TRBJ1-5,CASSRSSAGDQPQHF
TRBV9,TRBJ2-1,CASSALAGGINEQFF
TRBV7-9,TRBJ1-2,CASSIQGLNYGYTF
TRBV5-1,TRBJ1-1,CASSLILQARGNTEAFF
TRBV6-5,TRBJ1-2,CASSYRKGGVVGYTF
TRBV5-6,TRBJ2-3,CASSLPGARTTDTQYF
TRBV29-1,TRBJ2-5,CSVEKGQRTETQYF
TRBV5-1,TRBJ1-2,CASSLGGRSYGYTF
TRBV5-1,TRBJ1-1,CASSPKFQVEAFF
TRBV6-5,TRBJ2-7,CASSRRRGYEQYF
TRBV13,TRBJ1-1,CASSLFDRFEAFF
TRBV19,TRBJ1-6,CASSLWGGENSPLHF
TRBV29-1,TRBJ2-1,CSVVGRDRLSSYNEQFF
TRBV4-2,TRBJ1-3,CASSQVSRQALSGNTIYF
TRBV20-1,TRBJ1-6,CSARLSPGGPNSPLHF
TRBV15,TRBJ1-6,CATSRAPGSVSPLHF
TRBV5-1,TRBJ1-4,CASSLEATNEKLFF
TRBV20-1,TRBJ2-2,CSARVSRGGRRDGELFF
TRBV19,TRBJ1-1,CASSIGANRGSTEAFF
TRBV24-1,TRBJ2-7,CATSDDRDRGHNEQYF
TRBV9,TRBJ2-3,CASTLDRVPDTQYF
TRBV12-3/TRBV12-4,TRBJ2-7,CASRPREANRGEQYF
TRBV5-5,TRBJ2-3,CASSSFSGGAKDTQYF
TRBV5-5,TRBJ2-7,CASSSTGVHYEQYF
TRBV5-1,TRBJ1-1,CASSLTRLNTEAFF
TRBV7-2,TRBJ1-1,CASSLADRGHTEAFF